These T cell receptor beta chains were read from a single sample in a study of post-analysis software for immune sequencing data. TCRdb redid the calling of the PCR reads with MiXCR, one entry per CDR3 protein. Of 750,000 to 950,000 distinct CDR3 sequences listed, roughly half were seen once; the top ten hold about 4.5%. Source material: blood. Every receptor here comes from a girl aged 5 to 17 with multiple sclerosis. Both conserved end residues are trimmed from each CDR3.

cdr3_length	v_call	j_call	cdr3_aa
14	TRBV7-3	TRBJ2-5	ASSLTRTGAYNEQY
11	TRBV20-1	TRBJ2-7	SAPGQGAYEQY
13	TRBV20-1	TRBJ2-4	SARLGQGAWNIQY
13	TRBV20-1	-	SARDVEGVRGEQY
14	TRBV15	TRBJ2-3	ATSRGTSGGTDTQY
11	TRBV20-1	TRBJ1-2	SAREQMGLGYT
10	TRBV29-1	-	SVVAVTYEQY
15	TRBV9	TRBJ1-2	ASSVAHTQPLNYGYT
12	TRBV12-5	TRBJ1-1	ASGFGGMNTEAF
13	TRBV20-1	TRBJ2-1	SALTEIGTSGTQF
12	TRBV12-3/TRBV12-4	TRBJ1-5	ASSLDRLNQPQH
11	TRBV5-1	-	ASSLDHSGEQY
12	TRBV20-1	-	SATSGTGGAEQY
11	TRBV7-9	TRBJ2-4	ASRDIPKNIQY
17	TRBV18	TRBJ2-5	ASSPIKEYGGRIQESQY
13	TRBV14	TRBJ2-5	ASSRREPLQETQY
12	TRBV5-6	TRBJ2-5	ASTLTGLQETQY
10	TRBV20-1	TRBJ2-5	SAQDRQETQY
14	TRBV5-1	TRBJ1-5	ASSLTGGGSNQPQH
11	TRBV29-1	TRBJ1-5	SVPGTGGAAQH
14	TRBV20-1	TRBJ2-6	SARDRGYSGANVLT
10	TRBV20-1	TRBJ1-1	SAKQVNTEAF
10	TRBV29-1	TRBJ1-1	SEQGASTEAF
12	TRBV29-1	TRBJ2-7	SVCFRLSSYEQY
13	TRBV20-1	TRBJ1-1	SAPRGTGHGTEAF
12	TRBV5-1	TRBJ2-1	ASSLEQVGSSWF
12	TRBV7-3	TRBJ2-3	ASSPRINTDTQY
13	TRBV7-3	TRBJ2-3	ASSLGGSSYNEQY
11	TRBV6-5	TRBJ2-7	ASTPERRLEQY
11	TRBV14	TRBJ2-3	ASSQVRRDTQY
11	TRBV5-1	TRBJ2-7	ASSTGPTYEQY
13	TRBV29-1	TRBJ2-1	SAPIPTSGRVAQF
12	TRBV15	TRBJ2-7	ATSRTSGTLEQY
16	TRBV13	-	ASSLSSSWTGRFYEQY
12	TRBV10-3	TRBJ1-6	AISESAFSSPLH
11	TRBV11-2	TRBJ2-5	ASASGTSYGQY
13	TRBV9	TRBJ2-5	ASSVGTSGRETQY
13	TRBV6-5	TRBJ1-2	ASSRAWTTNYGYT
13	TRBV6-5	TRBJ2-3	ASSYLGSATDTQY
13	TRBV3-1	TRBJ1-5	ASSQGRAGAQPQH
12	TRBV30	TRBJ1-2	AWSVQVRDYGYT
14	TRBV7-8	TRBJ2-3	ASSTRDPPLRDTQY
12	TRBV6-1	TRBJ2-7	ASSEGTWGITQY
17	TRBV2	TRBJ2-3	ASSEEGTNQLSSADTQY